What follows is one T cell receptor (beta chain) and its context. Its antigen is still unknown. This specimen comes from a study of vaccination effects on CD4 cells after COVID-19. CD4+ T cells specific for antigen were expanded with viral peptide pools by the ViraFEST assay before sequencing. Subsequent to a culture period of 10 days, CD4+ T cells were isolated. Trimming removed 4 bases from V and 4 bases from J; junction bases left unmatched: 8. The V gene's germline CDR1 is KGHDR and CDR2 SFDVKD. The CDR3 consists of 15 residues. TCRdb keeps only in-frame clones here, not all; method: immunoSEQ multiplex PCR. The sample has about 79,000 clones; 74% are singletons.

The sequence came from a human donor who received a COVID-19 vaccine. The chain recombines TRBV24-1 with TRBJ2-5; 7 positions match TRBD1. The sample was CD4+ T cells from PBMCs cultured with HCoV-229E spike peptides, taken before COVID-19 vaccination. The CDR3 spells CATSDLGTAIETQYF. In nucleotides, the CDR3 is TGTGCCACCAGTGACCTTGGGACAGCCATAGAGACCCAGTACTTC.